This paragraph covers one T cell receptor beta chain sequence. TCRdb used MiXCR to reprocess the RT-PCR reads, holding one entry per CDR3 protein. The table shows about a million distinct CDR3 sequences, with around 17% occurring only once. This sample was included in a study of patients and donors after allogeneic stem cell transplantation. Germline CDR1 is MNHEY and CDR2 is SVGAGI. The CDR3 sequence is 15 residues long. V shed 4 bases and J shed 4 bases, with 16 bases lying between them. Specimen: blood, either unsorted or a sorted T cell fraction (not recorded which). The rearrangement links TRBV6-5 to TRBJ1-2, with D uncertain. This receptor was identified in a human donor who was either an allogeneic HSCT recipient or a stem cell or donor lymphocyte infusion donor (not recorded which). It is not recorded whose cells these are; they may come from a transplant donor. The CDR3 nucleotides are TGTGCCAGCAGTTCCTACATCGGAAGGGCCTATGGCTACACCTTC. Translation: CASSSYIGRAYGYTF.